The rows below give T cell receptor beta chains drawn from one sample of a study of blood T cell repertoires in COVID-19. The repertoire was sequenced with immunoSEQ multiplex PCR; TCRdb's copy has only in-frame clones and lacks some. The table has 150,000 to 200,000 clones, over 75% seen once; the top ten hold 2.5% to 3%. Sequencing input: peripheral blood. The receptor source for this set is a man between 65 and 85 years old with acute or convalescent COVID-19. Each CDR3 is given with its conserved first and last residue. The order of the fields is V gene, CDR3 protein.

>TRBV10-3
CAISEPGSSYNEQFF
>TRBV5-1
CASSRPGGSTDTQYF
>TRBV29-1
CSATGNAGNTIYF
>TRBV24-1
CATSDLTRQGASEAFF
>TRBV6-5
CASRDSGLAFETQYF
>TRBV7-2
CASSQQGRINQPQHF
>TRBV4-2
CASSQSASGGSYEQYF
>TRBV27
CASSSSGSDPDEQFF
>TRBV9
CASSVATSGRASNEQFF
>TRBV5-6
CASSLPINSYNEQFF
>TRBV10-3
CAISDLGHAGNTIYF
>TRBV9
CASSVAGGRNTGELFF
>TRBV6-5
CASSYQGQANTEAFF
>TRBV29-1
CSVQTGYYGYTF
>TRBV7-9
CASTPGGETQYF
>TRBV3-1/TRBV3-2
CASSHSTQGIQAFF
>TRBV5-1
CASRGPTGGYYEQYF
>TRBV6-6
CASRSGTGEGNIQYF
>TRBV30
CAWSVKDRDNYGYTF
>TRBV5-1
CASSSGGSRWANYGYTF
>TRBV20-1
CSARADLAQYF
>TRBV5-1
CASSSAIGGTEAFF
>TRBV11-2
CASSLSWGSGTTYEQYF
>TRBV7-3
CASSPFWTGSNQPQHF
>TRBV7-3
CASSLTGTGGDEQYF
>TRBV6-5
CASRGNRGGYGYTF
>TRBV19
CASSRWTSGGTGELFF
>TRBV6-5
CASSYVLAGYNEQFF
>TRBV27
CASSFSGTSYEQYF
>TRBV7-2
CASSLVASGTFNEQFF
>TRBV9
CASSVDRANTGELFF
>TRBV5-1
CASSAGAPGDSPLHF
>TRBV18
CASSSAGGSYNEQFF
>TRBV7-2
CASSKGQGVNYGYTF
>TRBV7-2
CASSSPSGTYNEQFF
>TRBV5-5
CASSLQGQENYGYTF
>TRBV2
CASRAWTAISGNTIYF
>TRBV28
CASSSAGTGGETQYF
>TRBV7-8
CASSLVAVAGVTNYGYTF
>TRBV9
CASSPREQEETQYF
>TRBV28
CASRTGNTEAFF
>TRBV11-2
CASSPRGSSTDTQYF
>TRBV27
CASSLSVRGNQPQHF
>TRBV24-1
CATSDLTSGGLNEQFF
>TRBV7-2
CASSQQLLREVPTYEQYF
>TRBV6-6
CASSSTASTYEQYF
>TRBV12-3/TRBV12-4
CASSLVSVEQYF
>TRBV5-4
CASSLFGTSGVREQFF
>TRBV11-2
CASSVTGETTGELFF
>TRBV29-1
CSILTGENDGYTF
>TRBV18
CASSPPNRDKENYEQYF
>TRBV28
CASSRDPGNENYGYTF
>TRBV19
CASSMGSGISYNEQFF
>TRBV20-1
CSASSGGAGNTGELFF
>TRBV19
CASSYLIGGHNEAFF
>TRBV28
CASRSPVLAGVGEQYF
>TRBV6-5
CASRLNRGRSDGYTF
>TRBV14
CASSRTGSYEQYF
>TRBV6-5
CASTEAGETQYF